The source of this T cell receptor beta chain is a study of blood T cells in healthy people across ages. Study outcomes and limitations: Measured against age, TCR beta diversity per million T cells decreased in a roughly linear manner. As naive T cell percentage varied, TCR beta diversity correlated strongly with it.

This CDR3 region has 18 residues. Looked up from germline, CDR1 is SEHNR and CDR2 is FQNEAQ (reference sequence). About this clonotype: Its antigen is not identified. At one end the junction does not follow the germline gene, possibly because of a read error.

PCR was performed a second time for about 7 to 12 cycles using a sample-barcoded 5' primer and a J-beta primer mix. TCRdb ran MiXCR on the 5' RACE reads and lists one entry per CDR3 protein. The sample includes around 940,000 distinct CDR3 sequences, 51% seen only once; the top ten take roughly 23%. The sequence was obtained from a woman aged 55 to 70 in good health. V gene TRBV7-9 combines with J gene TRBJ2-1; D is perhaps TRBD1 (6 bases). Sequenced material: blood. CDR3 DNA sequence: TGTGCCGGCAGCCCAGGGGCGGCCCAAGGTCCCTCCTACAATGAGCAGTTCTTC. This encodes CAGSPGAAQGPSYNEQFF.